The clone carrying this T cell receptor (beta chain) came up many times. As yet, its antigen is unknown. This sample was taken from a study of T-cell reconstitution after alpha-beta-depleted transplantation in children. Points from the study as a whole: In patients about two months after transplant, alpha-beta T cells reportedly arose from several hundred expanded graft clones.

Trimming took off 1 base at V and 4 bases at J, with 14 bases between the two ends. Per the germline V gene, CDR1 is SGHRS and CDR2 is YFSETQ. The CDR3 has 15 residues. It was with unique molecular identifiers that the TCRbeta library was prepared. TCRdb analysed the PCR reads with MiXCR anew, one entry per CDR3 protein. Found here are roughly 150,000 distinct CDR3 sequences, roughly 10% of them singletons; the top ten hold around 14%. The rearrangement joins TRBV5-1 to TRBJ1-1; tentatively, D is TRBD1 (5 bases). The TCR originated in a boy aged 2-15 years with acute myeloid leukemia, due to receive a stem cell transplant. Source: PBMCs, taken before TCRalphabeta/CD19-depleted stem cell transplant. In DNA form, the CDR3 reads TGCGCCAGCAGCTTGATGCAGGGTAGAGGCACTGAAGCTTTCTTT. This codes for CASSLMQGRGTEAFF.